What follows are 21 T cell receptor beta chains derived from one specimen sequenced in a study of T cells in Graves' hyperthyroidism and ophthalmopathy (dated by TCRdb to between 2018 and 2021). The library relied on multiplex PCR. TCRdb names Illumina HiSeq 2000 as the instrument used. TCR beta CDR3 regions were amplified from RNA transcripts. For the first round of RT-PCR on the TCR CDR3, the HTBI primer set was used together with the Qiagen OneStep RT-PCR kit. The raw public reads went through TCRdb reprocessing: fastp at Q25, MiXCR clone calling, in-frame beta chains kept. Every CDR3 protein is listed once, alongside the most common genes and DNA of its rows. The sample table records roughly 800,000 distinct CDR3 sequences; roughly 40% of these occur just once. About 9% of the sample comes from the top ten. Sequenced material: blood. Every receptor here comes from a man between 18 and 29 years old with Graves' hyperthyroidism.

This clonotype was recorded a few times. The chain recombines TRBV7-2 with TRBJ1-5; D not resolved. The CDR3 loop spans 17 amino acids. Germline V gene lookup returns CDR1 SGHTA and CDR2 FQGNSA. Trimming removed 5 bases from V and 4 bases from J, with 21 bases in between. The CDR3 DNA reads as TGTGCCAGCAGCCAAGGGCCTGGAAGGGAGGCAAATCAGCCCCAGCATTTT. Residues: CASSQGPGREANQPQHF.

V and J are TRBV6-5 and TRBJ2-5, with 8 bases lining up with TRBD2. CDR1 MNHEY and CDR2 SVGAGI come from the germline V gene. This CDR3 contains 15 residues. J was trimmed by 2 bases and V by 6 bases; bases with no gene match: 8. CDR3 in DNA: TGTGCCAGCAGCCTCCCCCGGGGGGGACAAGAGACCCAGTACTTC. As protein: CASSLPRGGQETQYF.

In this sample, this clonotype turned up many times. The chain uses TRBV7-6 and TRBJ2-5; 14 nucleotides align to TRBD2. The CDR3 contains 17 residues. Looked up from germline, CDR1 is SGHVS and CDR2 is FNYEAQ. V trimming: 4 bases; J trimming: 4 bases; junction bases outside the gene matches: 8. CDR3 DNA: TGTGCCAGCAGCTCTCTGAAGGGACTAGCGGGGGCAGAGACCCAGTACTTC. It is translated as CASSSLKGLAGAETQYF. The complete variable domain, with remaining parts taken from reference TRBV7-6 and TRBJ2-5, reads GAGVSQSPRYKVTKRGQDVALRCDPISGHVSLYWYRQALGQGPEFLTYFNYEAQQDKSGLPNDRFSAERPEGSISTLTIQRTEQRDSAMYRCASSSLKGLAGAETQYFGPGTRLLVL.

CDR3 bases: TGTGCCAGCAGTTACGTGTCTCGGGGACATCAGAACACTGAAGCTTTCTTT. Translating gives CASSYVSRGHQNTEAFF. The chain recombines TRBV6-2 or TRBV6-3 with TRBJ1-1; D possibly corresponds to TRBD1 (6 bases). The V gene lost 2 bases and the J gene lost 1 base, with 17 bases spanning the gap. The CDR3 is 17 residues long. Looked up from germline, CDR1 is MNHEY and CDR2 is SVGEGT.

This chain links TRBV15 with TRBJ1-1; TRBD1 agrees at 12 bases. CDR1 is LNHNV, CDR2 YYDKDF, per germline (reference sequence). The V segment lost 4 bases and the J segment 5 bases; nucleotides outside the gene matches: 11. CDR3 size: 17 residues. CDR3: CATSKAGTGGRGTEAFF. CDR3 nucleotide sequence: TGTGCCACCAGCAAAGCCGGGACAGGGGGCCGCGGGACTGAAGCTTTCTTT.

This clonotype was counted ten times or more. The CDR3 bases are TGTGCCAGCAGCCCTACAGGGATCGGAGAGACCCAGTACTTC. Amino acid sequence: CASSPTGIGETQYF. The chain combines TRBV7-3 with TRBJ2-5, with D tentatively TRBD1 (6 bases). The CDR3 covers 14 residues. The V gene's germline CDR1 is SGHTA and CDR2 FQGTGA. Trimming cost V 5 bases and J 4 bases, with 14 bases left between them.

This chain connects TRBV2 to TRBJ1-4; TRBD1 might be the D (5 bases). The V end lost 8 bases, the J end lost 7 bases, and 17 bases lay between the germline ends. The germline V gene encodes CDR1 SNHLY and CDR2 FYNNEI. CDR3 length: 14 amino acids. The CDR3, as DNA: TGTGCCAGCTCACCCGGGGCGGGCGGTGAAAAACTGTTTTTT. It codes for CASSPGAGGEKLFF.

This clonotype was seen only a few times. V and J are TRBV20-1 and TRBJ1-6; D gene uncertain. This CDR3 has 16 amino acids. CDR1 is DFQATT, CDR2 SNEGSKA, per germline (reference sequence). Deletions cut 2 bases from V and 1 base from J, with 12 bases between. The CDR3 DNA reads TGCAGTGCTAGAAAGAGGGTCGTTTCCTATAATTCACCCCTCCACTTT. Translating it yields CSARKRVVSYNSPLHF.

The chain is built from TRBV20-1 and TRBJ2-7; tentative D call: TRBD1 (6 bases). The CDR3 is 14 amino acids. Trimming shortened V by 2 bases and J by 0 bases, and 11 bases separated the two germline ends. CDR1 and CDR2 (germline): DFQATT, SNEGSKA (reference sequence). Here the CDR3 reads CSARQGSSSYEQYF. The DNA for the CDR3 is TGCAGTGCTAGACAGGGGAGTAGCTCCTACGAGCAGTACTTC.

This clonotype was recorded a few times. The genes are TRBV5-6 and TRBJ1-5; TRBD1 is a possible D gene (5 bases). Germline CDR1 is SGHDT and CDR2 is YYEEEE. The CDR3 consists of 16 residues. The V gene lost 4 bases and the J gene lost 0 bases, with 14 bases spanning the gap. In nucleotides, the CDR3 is TGTGCCAGCAGCCGGACGGGGGGGGATAGCAATCAGCCCCAGCATTTT. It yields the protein CASSRTGGDSNQPQHF.

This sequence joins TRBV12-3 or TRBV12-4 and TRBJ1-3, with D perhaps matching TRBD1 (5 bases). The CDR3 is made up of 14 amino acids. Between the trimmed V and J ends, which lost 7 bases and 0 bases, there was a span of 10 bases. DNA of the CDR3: TGTGCCAGCAAGACAGATCCCTCTGGAAACACCATATATTTT. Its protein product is CASKTDPSGNTIYF.

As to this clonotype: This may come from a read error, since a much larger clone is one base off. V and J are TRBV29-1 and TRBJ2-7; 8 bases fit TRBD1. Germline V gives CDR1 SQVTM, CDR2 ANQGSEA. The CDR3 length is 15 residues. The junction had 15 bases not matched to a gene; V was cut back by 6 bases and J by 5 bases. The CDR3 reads CSVTDRRTGFDEQYF. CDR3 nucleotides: TGCAGCGTCACCGACCGCCGGACAGGGTTCGACGAGCAGTACTTC.

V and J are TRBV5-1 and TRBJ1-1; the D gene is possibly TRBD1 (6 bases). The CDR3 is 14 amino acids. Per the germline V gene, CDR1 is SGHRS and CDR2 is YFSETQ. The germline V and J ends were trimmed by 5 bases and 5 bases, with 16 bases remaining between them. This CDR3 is CASSEWGAGTEAFF. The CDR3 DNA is TGCGCCAGCAGTGAATGGGGGGCAGGAACTGAAGCTTTCTTT.

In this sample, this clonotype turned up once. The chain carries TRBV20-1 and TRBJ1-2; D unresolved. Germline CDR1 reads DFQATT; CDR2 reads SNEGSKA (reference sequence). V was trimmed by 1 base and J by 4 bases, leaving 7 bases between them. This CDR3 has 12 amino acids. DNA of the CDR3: TGCAGTGCTAGAGGGAACTCCTATGGCTACACCTTC. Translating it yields CSARGNSYGYTF.

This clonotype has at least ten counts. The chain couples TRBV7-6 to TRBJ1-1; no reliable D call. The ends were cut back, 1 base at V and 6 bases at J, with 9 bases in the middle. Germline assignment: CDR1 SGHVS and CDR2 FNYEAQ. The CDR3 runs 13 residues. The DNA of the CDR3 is TGTGCCAGCAGCTTAGGGGCAGGCGCTGAAGCTTTCTTT. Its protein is CASSLGAGAEAFF.

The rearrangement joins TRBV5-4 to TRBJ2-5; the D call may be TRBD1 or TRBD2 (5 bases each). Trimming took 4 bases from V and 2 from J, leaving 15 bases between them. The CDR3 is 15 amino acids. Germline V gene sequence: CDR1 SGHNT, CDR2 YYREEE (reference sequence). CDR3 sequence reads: CASSGNRGRQETQYF. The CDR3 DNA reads TGTGCCAGCAGCGGAAATCGGGGCAGACAAGAGACCCAGTACTTC.

CDR3 in DNA: TGCAGCGTTGGGGGACAGGGTGGCAATCAGCCCCAGCATTTT. Translation: CSVGGQGGNQPQHF. J is TRBJ1-5 and V is TRBV29-1; 9 nucleotides line up with TRBD1. CDR3 size: 14 residues. Germline V gene sequence: CDR1 SQVTM, CDR2 ANQGSEA. V trimming: 4 bases; J trimming: 2 bases; junction bases outside the gene matches: 3.

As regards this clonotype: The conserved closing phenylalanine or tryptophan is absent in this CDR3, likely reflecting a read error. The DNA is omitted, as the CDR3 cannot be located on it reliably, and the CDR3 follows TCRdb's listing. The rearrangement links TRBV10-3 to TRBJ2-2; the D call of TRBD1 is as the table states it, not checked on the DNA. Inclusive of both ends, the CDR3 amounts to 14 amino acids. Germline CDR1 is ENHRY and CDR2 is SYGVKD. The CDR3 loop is CASAGQGNTGELVL.

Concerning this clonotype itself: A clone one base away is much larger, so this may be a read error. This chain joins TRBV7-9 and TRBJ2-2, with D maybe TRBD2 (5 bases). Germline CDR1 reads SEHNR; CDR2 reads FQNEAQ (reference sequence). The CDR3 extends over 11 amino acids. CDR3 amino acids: CASSLYGEPFF. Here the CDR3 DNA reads TGTGCCAGCAGCTTATACGGGGAGCCGTTTTTT.

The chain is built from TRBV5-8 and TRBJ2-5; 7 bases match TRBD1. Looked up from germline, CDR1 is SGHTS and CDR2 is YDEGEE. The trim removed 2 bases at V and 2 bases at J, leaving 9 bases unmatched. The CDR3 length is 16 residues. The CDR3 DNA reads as TGTGCCAGCAGCTTAGGCGGAAGACAGGGACAAGAGACCCAGTACTTC. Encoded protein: CASSLGGRQGQETQYF.

The CDR3 region has the DNA TGTGCCAGCAGCGTAGAGGACGGAGACTCCTACGAGCAGTACTTC. Translating it yields CASSVEDGDSYEQYF. The V gene is TRBV9, the J gene TRBJ2-7, with D hard to call. This CDR3 spans 15 amino acids. Germline V lookup: CDR1 SGDLS, CDR2 YYNGEE. Trimming pared 0 bases from V and 0 bases from J, leaving 10 bases between.